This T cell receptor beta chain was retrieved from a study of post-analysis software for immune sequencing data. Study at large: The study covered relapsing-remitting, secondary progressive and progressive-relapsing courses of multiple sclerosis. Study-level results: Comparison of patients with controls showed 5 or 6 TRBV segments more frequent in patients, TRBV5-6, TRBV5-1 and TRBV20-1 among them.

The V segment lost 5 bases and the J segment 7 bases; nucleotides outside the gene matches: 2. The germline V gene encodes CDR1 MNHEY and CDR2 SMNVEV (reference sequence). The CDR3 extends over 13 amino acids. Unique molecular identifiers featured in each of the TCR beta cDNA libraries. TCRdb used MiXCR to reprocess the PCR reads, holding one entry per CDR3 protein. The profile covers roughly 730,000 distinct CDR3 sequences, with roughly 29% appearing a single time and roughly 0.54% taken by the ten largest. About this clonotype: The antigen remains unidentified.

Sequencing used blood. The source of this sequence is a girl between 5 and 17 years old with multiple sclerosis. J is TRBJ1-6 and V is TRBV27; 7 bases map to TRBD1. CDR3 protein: CASSDRENSPLHF. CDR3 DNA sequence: TGTGCCAGCAGTGACAGGGAGAATTCACCCCTCCACTTT.